This TCR beta chain emerged from a study of cytomegalovirus exposure and HLA in healthy donors. Per the germline V gene, CDR1 is SGHTA and CDR2 is FQGTGA. V lost 4 bases, J lost 2 bases, and 2 bases stayed unmatched. There are 15 residues in the CDR3. The PCR ran on 60 Vbeta and 13 Jbeta primers. Sequencing used immunoSEQ multiplex PCR; TCRdb keeps in-frame clones, though not all of them. The table gives 150,000 to 200,000 clones; the top ten clones make up over 1% of it. The sequencing sample was made of PBMCs. The chain carries TRBV7-3 and TRBJ2-3; 11 nucleotides agree with TRBD2. The sequence came from a woman aged 55-75 years in good health and CMV-seronegative. CDR3 sequence (DNA): TGTGCCAGCAGCTCTAGCGGGAGGTACACAGATACGCAGTATTTT. It specifies CASSSSGRYTDTQYF.